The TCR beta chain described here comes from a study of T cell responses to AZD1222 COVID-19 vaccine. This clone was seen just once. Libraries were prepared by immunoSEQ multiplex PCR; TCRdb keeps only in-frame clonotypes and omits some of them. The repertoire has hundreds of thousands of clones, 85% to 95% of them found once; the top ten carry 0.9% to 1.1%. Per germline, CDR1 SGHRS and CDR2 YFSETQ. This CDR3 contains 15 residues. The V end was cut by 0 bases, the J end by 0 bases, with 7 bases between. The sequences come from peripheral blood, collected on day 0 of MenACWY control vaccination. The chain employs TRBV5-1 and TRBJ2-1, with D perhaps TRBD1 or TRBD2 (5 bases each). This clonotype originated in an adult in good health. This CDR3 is CASSLEGTSYNEQFF. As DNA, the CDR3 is TGCGCCAGCAGCTTGGAAGGGACCTCCTACAATGAGCAGTTCTTC.